This TCR beta chain was sequenced during a study of identical twins. This clonotype was seen ten or more times. The antigen remains unidentified. All of the donors were Caucasians in good health. Study observations and caveats: While abundant cord blood beta clonotypes carried fewer insertions, memory repertoires showed no such pattern. The authors drew conclusions from cross-sectional statistical analysis rather than following the same donors.

The V and J ends lost 7 bases and 5 bases, in that order; junction bases with no gene match: 8. The CDR3 totals 14 residues. TCRdb independently ran MiXCR on the 5' RACE reads; one entry per CDR3 protein. This sample has about 530,000 distinct CDR3 sequences; 13% to 15% occur once, and the top ten carry more than 0.4%. These data also featured in a second study, about yellow fever vaccine responses in identical twins. Per that study: Twins' vaccine T cell responses were reported to seem partly convergent and partly personalized.

This TCR came from a young woman in good health. Sequenced input: CD4+ T cells sorted from blood. This sequence joins TRBV12-3 or TRBV12-4 and TRBJ2-3; 8 positions match TRBD2. In DNA form, the CDR3 reads TGTGCCAGCATTCTCGGGGGGGCAGGAGATACGCAGTATTTT. It yields the protein CASILGGAGDTQYF.